Shown below are 21 T cell receptor beta chains from a single sample sequenced in a study of OX40 agonist ivuxolimab in advanced cancers. TCRdb's copy holds only in-frame clones and misses some; the assay was immunoSEQ multiplex PCR. The repertoire holds some 22,000 clones, around 67% seen once, with around 19% in the top ten. The specimen was CD4+ or CD8+ T cells sorted from blood, collected in a trial of the OX40 agonist ivuxolimab. These receptors were taken from an adult with an advanced solid tumor such as melanoma, head and neck, liver or kidney cancer.

The rearrangement uses TRBV7-9 and TRBJ1-2; D is ambiguous. Germline V gives CDR1 SEHNR, CDR2 FQNEAQ (reference sequence). Trimming pared 5 bases from V and 3 bases from J, leaving 7 bases between. The CDR3 runs to 12 residues. Here the CDR3 DNA reads TGTGCCAGCAGCCCTAGTTACTATGGCTACACCTTC. Its translation: CASSPSYYGYTF.

The V and J genes are TRBV4-3 and TRBJ2-5; 14 bases match TRBD2. After removal of 0 bases from V and 5 bases from J, the junction contained 5 bases not matched to a gene. Germline CDR1 and CDR2: LGHNA and YSLEER. The CDR3 covers 17 residues. The CDR3, as DNA: TGCGCCAGCAGCCAAGATTGGACTAGCGGGGGGCTGGAGACCCAGTACTTC. It translates to CASSQDWTSGGLETQYF.

This clone rates as medium-sized. This rearrangement joins TRBV7-9 to TRBJ2-7; a weak D match, TRBD1 (6 bases). Trimming left V 4 bases short and J 4 bases short, with 14 bases between. The CDR3 has 14 residues. Germline V lookup: CDR1 SEHNR, CDR2 FQNEAQ (reference sequence). CDR3 DNA: TGTGCCAGCAGCTCCTCTACAGGGTGGTACGAGCAGTACTTC. Translation: CASSSSTGWYEQYF.

Only a few counts were recorded for this clone. This chain links TRBV2 with TRBJ1-5; D is undetermined. Trimming removed 6 bases at V and 1 base at J, with 7 bases between. The germline V gene encodes CDR1 SNHLY and CDR2 FYNNEI. This CDR3 region has 13 residues. The CDR3 spells CASRLSSNQPQHF. The CDR3 DNA reads TGTGCCAGCAGGTTAAGCAGCAATCAGCCCCAGCATTTT.

The gene calls are TRBV7-6 and TRBJ2-2; D is uncertain. Germline CDR1 and CDR2: SGHVS and FNYEAQ. CDR3 length: 15 residues. V dropped 6 bases and J dropped 0 bases, with 11 bases sitting between them. The CDR3: CASRPTGPNTGELFF. The DNA for the CDR3 is TGTGCCAGCAGACCGACGGGCCCGAACACCGGGGAGCTGTTTTTT.

This sequence joins TRBV4-3 and TRBJ1-3; D is undetermined. Germline loops: CDR1 LGHNA, CDR2 YSLEER. The CDR3 extends over 15 amino acids. Trimming removed 1 base from V and 1 base from J, with 8 bases in between. The CDR3, as DNA: TGCGCCAGCAGCCAAGGTGCGGGGTCTGGAAACACCATATATTTT. Translated: CASSQGAGSGNTIYF.

This clone was detected once. The V call is TRBV7-3, the J call TRBJ2-1; 8 bases map to TRBD1. Germline V CDR1 and CDR2: SGHTA, FQGTGA. The length of the CDR3 is 18 residues. V dropped 5 bases and J dropped 1; count of bases not matched to a gene: 13. The CDR3 sequence is CASSPRRPGTGSYNEQFF. The CDR3 coding sequence is TGTGCCAGCAGCCCCCGACGCCCCGGGACAGGTTCCTACAATGAGCAGTTCTTC.

V is TRBV11-2 and J is TRBJ2-1; 9 bases fit TRBD2. V gave up 4 bases and J gave up 7 bases; unmatched junction bases: 2. Germline CDR1 SGHAT, CDR2 FQNNGV. The CDR3 extends over 13 amino acids. This chain's CDR3 is CASSSSGGNEQFF. As DNA, the CDR3 is TGTGCCAGCAGCTCCAGCGGGGGGAATGAGCAGTTCTTC.

This chain links TRBV5-6 with TRBJ2-7, with D unresolved. This CDR3 is 11 amino acids long. Trimming removed 4 bases from V and 5 bases from J, with 7 bases in between. The germline gives CDR1 SGHDT, CDR2 YYEEEE. This CDR3 is CASSATHEQYF. The CDR3 DNA is TGTGCCAGCAGCGCCACCCACGAGCAGTACTTC.

The chain employs TRBV5-1 and TRBJ1-1; D remains ambiguous. Germline lookup yields CDR1 SGHRS and CDR2 YFSETQ. V was clipped by 6 bases and J by 0 bases, with 9 bases between them. The CDR3 totals 13 residues. The CDR3 is CASIGRLNTEAFF. The CDR3 region has the DNA TGCGCCAGCATTGGGCGTTTGAACACTGAAGCTTTCTTT.

This chain connects TRBV11-2 to TRBJ1-5, with TRBD1 as a possible D gene (5 bases). Per germline, CDR1 SGHAT and CDR2 FQNNGV. The CDR3 length is 14 residues. The V gene lost 2 bases and the J gene lost 1 base, with 6 bases spanning the gap. The CDR3 nucleotides are TGTGCCAGCAGCTTACGGGGGAGCAATCAGCCCCAGCATTTT. It specifies CASSLRGSNQPQHF. Supplemented by reference TRBV11-2 and TRBJ1-5, the full variable domain reads EAGVAQSPRYKIIEKRQSVAFWCNPISGHATLYWYQQILGQGPKLLIQFQNNGVVDDSQLPKDRFSAERLKGVDSTLKIQPAKLEDSAVYLCASSLRGSNQPQHFGDGTRLSIL.

V gene TRBV9 combines with J gene TRBJ2-2; the match to TRBD1 covers 7 bases. The ends lost 6 bases at V and 1 base at J; junction bases unmatched: 6. CDR1 is SGDLS and CDR2 is YYNGEE in the germline V gene. The CDR3 loop spans 15 amino acids. CDR3 sequence: CASNGRTGNTGELFF. The CDR3 DNA is TGTGCCAGCAACGGAAGGACAGGGAACACCGGGGAGCTGTTTTTT. The full variable domain, completed using reference TRBV9 and TRBJ2-2, is DSGVTQTPKHLITATGQRVTLRCSPRSGDLSVYWYQQSLDQGLQFLIQYYNGEERAKGNILERFSAQQFPDLHSELNLSSLELGDSALYFCASNGRTGNTGELFFGEGSRLTVL.

The V call is TRBV6-1, the J call TRBJ2-1, with a tentative D call TRBD2 (5 bases). This CDR3 spans 16 amino acids. Trimming removed 2 bases from V and 2 bases from J, with 13 bases in between. Germline V gene lookup returns CDR1 MNHNS and CDR2 SASEGT. CDR3 nucleotides: TGTGCCAGCAGTGAACCCCCAGGCGGGCCCTACAATGAGCAGTTCTTC. Translation gives CASSEPPGGPYNEQFF.

CDR3 coding DNA: TGTGCCAGCAGTGAAGATAAGAGGGCAGCGAACACTGAAGCTTTCTTT. Its translation: CASSEDKRAANTEAFF. V usage is TRBV2 and J usage is TRBJ1-1, with D uncertain. The CDR3 extends over 16 amino acids. V lost 1 base and J lost 1, with 13 bases in between. CDR1 and CDR2 (germline): SNHLY, FYNNEI.

The chain couples TRBV11-2 to TRBJ1-2; D call uncertain. Germline CDR1 SGHAT, CDR2 FQNNGV. The germline V and J ends were trimmed by 5 bases and 3 bases, with 16 bases remaining between them. The CDR3 loop spans 15 amino acids. CDR3 DNA sequence: TGTGCCAGCAGCCGGGGTCTGAGTAACTACTATGGCTACACCTTC. This codes for CASSRGLSNYYGYTF.

This clone was seen more than once but under ten times. The V gene is TRBV15, the J gene TRBJ2-3; 7 bases line up with TRBD1. Per germline, CDR1 LNHNV and CDR2 YYDKDF (reference sequence). Losses at the gene ends were 1 base for V and 1 base for J; bases not matched to a gene: 2. CDR3 length equals 15 residues. This CDR3 reads CATSRVRGRTDTQYF. For the CDR3, the DNA is TGTGCCACCAGCAGAGTGAGGGGGCGCACAGATACGCAGTATTTT.

V is TRBV10-1 and J is TRBJ2-2, with TRBD1 identical over 7 bases. The V and J ends lost 8 bases and 1 base, in that order; junction bases with no gene match: 7. This CDR3 spans 15 amino acids. Germline lookup yields CDR1 WNHNN and CDR2 SYGVQD (reference sequence). The CDR3 here is CASVPDRENTGELFF. The DNA for the CDR3 is TGCGCCAGCGTGCCCGACAGGGAGAACACCGGGGAGCTGTTTTTT.

The chain joins TRBV5-1 to TRBJ1-1; possible D gene TRBD1, 6 bases. Trimming shortened V by 0 bases and J by 4 bases, and 25 bases separated the two germline ends. The germline V gene has CDR1 SGHRS and CDR2 YFSETQ. This CDR3 comprises 19 residues. The CDR3 is CASSLDREYLPRRGTEAFF. The DNA of the CDR3 is TGCGCCAGCAGCTTGGACAGGGAATATCTCCCACGCCGTGGCACTGAAGCTTTCTTT.

V gene TRBV9 combines with J gene TRBJ2-1, with 9 bases identical to TRBD2. CDR1 and CDR2 from the germline V gene are SGDLS and YYNGEE. V gave up 3 bases and J gave up 4 bases; unmatched junction bases: 17. CDR3 length: 19 amino acids. CDR3 loop: CASSDHREWRGGLYNEQFF. The CDR3 DNA is TGTGCCAGCAGCGACCACAGGGAATGGCGGGGGGGACTATACAATGAGCAGTTCTTC.

V is TRBV7-6 and J is TRBJ1-2; 7 nucleotides match TRBD1. The V segment lost 5 bases and the J segment 4 bases; nucleotides outside the gene matches: 10. Germline V lookup: CDR1 SGHVS, CDR2 FNYEAQ. This CDR3 comprises 15 residues. CDR3 loop: CASSLEAGGFYGYTF. The CDR3 bases are TGTGCCAGCAGCCTCGAGGCAGGGGGATTCTATGGCTACACCTTC.

The J gene is TRBJ1-1, the V gene TRBV6-5; no clear D. Looked up from germline, CDR1 is MNHEY and CDR2 is SVGAGI. The CDR3 runs 15 residues. Trimming shortened V by 6 bases and J by 0 bases, and 14 bases separated the two germline ends. CDR3 nucleotide sequence: TGTGCCAGCAGCCGACTGCGGCGGATGAACACTGAAGCTTTCTTT. It translates to CASSRLRRMNTEAFF.